This T cell receptor (beta chain) emerged from a study of tumor-infiltrating lymphocytes in primary liver carcinoma. The template, roughly 510 ng total RNA, yielded TCR beta cDNA made with a constant-region primer. Three nested multiplex PCR rounds, a slightly modified ARM-PCR, produced the libraries for TCR beta. TRBV1-TRBV30 forward primers paired with a C-beta reverse primer drove the first two PCR rounds, about 10 cycles each. MiXCR, applied by TCRdb to the multiplex PCR reads, yields one record per CDR3 protein. The data hold over 35,000 distinct CDR3 sequences, with roughly 73% observed a single time. Unsorted bulk tissue (about 20-30 mg) underwent RNA and DNA co-extraction. The CDR3 is made up of 17 amino acids, end residues included. From germline, CDR1 is SEHNR and CDR2 FQNEAQ (reference sequence). Concerning this clonotype itself: The final CDR3 position lacks the conserved phenylalanine or tryptophan, pointing to a likely read error. The DNA is omitted, as the CDR3 cannot be located on it reliably, and the CDR3 follows TCRdb's listing.

The chain joins TRBV7-9 to TRBJ2-1; no DNA check was done on the table's D call, TRBD2. This TCR was recovered from a man between 35 and 55 years old with primary liver carcinoma and hepatitis B virus infection. The sample comprised liver tumor tissue from sampling region 2. As for subset: tumor region T2, inferior pole. The CDR3 sequence: CASSSSLAGSSYNEQVL.